Shown below are 18 T cell receptor beta chains from a single sample sequenced in a study of blood T cell repertoires in COVID-19. The data were produced by immunoSEQ multiplex PCR, yet TCRdb's version contains in-frame clones alone and is incomplete. The data show about 140,000 clones, with 81% seen just once and 8% to 9.5% held by the top ten. The specimen sequenced was peripheral blood. The receptors were sampled from a woman in her sixties or seventies with active or convalescent COVID-19.

This chain uses TRBV7-6 with TRBJ2-2; 14 bases agree with TRBD2. CDR3 length: 17 residues. After removal of 5 bases from V and 3 bases from J, the junction contained 5 bases not matched to a gene. The germline V gene encodes CDR1 SGHVS and CDR2 FNYEAQ. The CDR3 coding sequence is TGTGCCAGCAGCCCCCTGACTAGCGGGGGGGACACCGGGGAGCTGTTTTTT. It translates to CASSPLTSGGDTGELFF.

The chain is built from TRBV6-5 and TRBJ2-7, with 9 bases aligning to TRBD1. After removal of 6 bases from V and 7 bases from J, the junction contained 10 bases not matched to a gene. The CDR3 covers 14 residues. From germline, CDR1 is MNHEY and CDR2 SVGAGI. CDR3 DNA: TGTGCCAGCAGGACGGGACAGGGTCCTTGGGAGCAGTACTTC. Residues: CASRTGQGPWEQYF.

The chain combines TRBV7-9 with TRBJ2-1; 8 positions match TRBD2. There are 17 residues in the CDR3. The V gene end was trimmed by 0 bases and the J gene end by 0 bases; junction bases not matched to a gene: 4. Germline V gives CDR1 SEHNR, CDR2 FQNEAQ (reference sequence). In DNA form, the CDR3 reads TGTGCCAGCAGCTTAGCCGGGGGGGCAGGCTCCTACAATGAGCAGTTCTTC. It is translated as CASSLAGGAGSYNEQFF. Together with reference TRBV7-9 and TRBJ2-1, the CDR3 gives the full variable domain: DTGVSQNPRHKITKRGQNVTFRCDPISEHNRLYWYRQTLGQGPEFLTYFQNEAQLEKSRLLSDRFSAERPKGSFSTLEIQRTEQGDSAMYLCASSLAGGAGSYNEQFFGPGTRLTVL.

This clone appeared many times. This sequence joins TRBV2 and TRBJ1-2; TRBD1 aligns across 9 bases. Germline assignment: CDR1 SNHLY and CDR2 FYNNEI. This CDR3 comprises 16 residues. V dropped 8 bases and J dropped 4; count of bases not matched to a gene: 14. The CDR3 nucleotides read TGTGCCAGCCGGGGGACAGGGATCGAGAACCCCTATGGCTACACCTTC. Its translation is CASRGTGIENPYGYTF.

This chain uses TRBV5-4 with TRBJ2-1; D is possibly TRBD1 (5 bases). This CDR3 is 15 amino acids long. Trimming removed 0 bases from V and 1 base from J, with 8 bases in between. CDR1 SGHNT and CDR2 YYREEE come from the germline V gene (reference sequence). The DNA of the CDR3 is TGTGCCAGCAGCTTGGGACAGCAGTCCTACAATGAGCAGTTCTTC. This gives the protein CASSLGQQSYNEQFF. Complete variable domain (other parts from reference TRBV5-4 and TRBJ2-1): ETGVTQSPTHLIKTRGQQVTLRCSSQSGHNTVSWYQQALGQGPQFIFQYYREEENGRGNFPPRFSGLQFPNYSSELNVNALELDDSALYLCASSLGQQSYNEQFFGPGTRLTVL.

The chain is built from TRBV19 and TRBJ1-1; D gene unclear. The V and J ends lost 6 bases and 3 bases respectively, with 5 bases between them. The CDR3 spans 11 residues. Germline V gene data show CDR1 as LNHDA and CDR2 as SQIVND (reference sequence). Here the CDR3 DNA reads TGTGCCAGTAGCGTATACACTGAAGCTTTCTTT. Its protein is CASSVYTEAFF. The whole variable domain, remainder taken from reference TRBV19 and TRBJ1-1, is DGGITQSPKYLFRKEGQNVTLSCEQNLNHDAMYWYRQDPGQGLRLIYYSQIVNDFQKGDIAEGYSVSREKKESFPLTVTSAQKNPTAFYLCASSVYTEAFFGQGTRLTVV.

The chain couples TRBV7-2 to TRBJ2-1; TRBD2 matches at 12 bases. Trimming at V came to 3 bases and at J to 8 bases, leaving 8 bases not matched to a gene. Germline V gene lookup returns CDR1 SGHTA and CDR2 FQGNSA. The CDR3 runs 16 residues. For the CDR3, the DNA is TGTGCCAGCAGCTTGACGAGACTAGCGGGAGTGGATGAGCAGTTCTTC. Translated: CASSLTRLAGVDEQFF.

The chain carries TRBV28 and TRBJ1-5; 8 bases align to TRBD1. Unmatched junction bases numbered 6, after V lost 5 bases and J lost 6 bases. The CDR3 contains 14 residues. Germline CDR1 reads MDHEN; CDR2 reads SYDVKM. The CDR3 here is CASSGDRGGQPQHF. In DNA form, the CDR3 reads TGTGCCAGCAGTGGAGACAGGGGCGGTCAGCCCCAGCATTTT.

The gene calls are TRBV19 and TRBJ2-7, with TRBD2 matching over 8 bases. The germline CDR1 and CDR2 sequences are LNHDA and SQIVND (reference sequence). Germline trimming cut 8 bases from V and 5 bases from J; bases unmatched to any gene: 11. The CDR3 spans 14 residues. The CDR3 loop is CASSDRGRRDEQYF. In nucleotides, the CDR3 is TGTGCCAGTTCCGATCGCGGGAGGCGGGACGAGCAGTACTTC.

The chain combines TRBV5-1 with TRBJ2-3; D unclear. CDR3 length: 14 residues. V was clipped by 1 base and J by 7 bases, with 13 bases between them. Germline lookup yields CDR1 SGHRS and CDR2 YFSETQ. DNA of the CDR3: TGCGCCAGCAGCTTGCGCCAGAACCAAAATACGCAGTATTTT. Protein product: CASSLRQNQNTQYF. Full variable domain (remainder filled in from reference TRBV5-1 and TRBJ2-3): KAGVTQTPRYLIKTRGQQVTLSCSPISGHRSVSWYQQTPGQGLQFLFEYFSETQRNKGNFPGRFSGRQFSNSRSEMNVSTLELGDSALYLCASSLRQNQNTQYFGPGTRLTVL.

The J gene is TRBJ2-1, the V gene TRBV4-1, with TRBD2 as a possible D gene (7 bases). V lost 2 bases and J lost 0, with 26 bases in between. This CDR3 has 21 amino acids. The V gene's germline CDR1 is MGHRA and CDR2 YSYEKL. This CDR3 reads CASSQSGTWGGLPSSYNEQFF. The CDR3 DNA reads as TGCGCCAGCAGCCAATCCGGGACCTGGGGGGGGCTTCCAAGCTCCTACAATGAGCAGTTCTTC.

The chain employs TRBV19 and TRBJ1-1; D not resolved. The CDR3 consists of 13 residues. The V and J ends lost 3 bases and 1 base respectively, with 6 bases between them. The germline gives CDR1 LNHDA, CDR2 SQIVND (reference sequence). The CDR3 reads CASSILGNTEAFF. DNA of the CDR3: TGTGCCAGTAGTATCCTAGGGAACACTGAAGCTTTCTTT.

Here the CDR3 DNA reads TGTGCCAGCAGCTCCACGACCGGGGAAAAACTGTTTTTT. Protein product: CASSSTTGEKLFF. The chain recombines TRBV5-6 with TRBJ1-4, with no clear D. The CDR3 has 13 amino acids. Germline values: CDR1 SGHDT, CDR2 YYEEEE. Trimming removed 3 bases from V and 8 bases from J, with 11 bases in between.

This clone came up a few times. The chain recombines TRBV7-2 with TRBJ1-3, with D maybe TRBD1 (5 bases). The CDR3 runs 15 residues. The ends were cut back, 4 bases at V and 4 bases at J, with 14 bases in the middle. Germline CDR1 is SGHTA and CDR2 is FQGNSA. The CDR3 DNA is TGTGCCAGCAGCTCTTCGCGGGGGTTCGGAAACACCATATATTTT. Amino acid sequence: CASSSSRGFGNTIYF. The full variable domain, rest sourced from reference TRBV7-2 and TRBJ1-3, is GAGVSQSPSNKVTEKGKDVELRCDPISGHTALYWYRQSLGQGLEFLIYFQGNSAPDKSGLPSDRFSAERTGGSVSTLTIQRTQQEDSAVYLCASSSSRGFGNTIYFGEGSWLTVV.

The gene calls are TRBV10-3 and TRBJ2-3; 9 bases align to TRBD2. The length of the CDR3 is 15 residues. Trimming at V came to 4 bases and at J to 0 bases, leaving 2 bases not matched to a gene. Germline V gives CDR1 ENHRY, CDR2 SYGVKD. The DNA for the CDR3 is TGTGCCATCAGTGGACTAGCGGACAGCACAGATACGCAGTATTTT. Encoded protein: CAISGLADSTDTQYF.

This clone was seen only once. V gene TRBV19 combines with J gene TRBJ1-6; D not resolved. Germline-derived CDR1 and CDR2 are LNHDA and SQIVND (reference sequence). With 9 bases removed from V and 8 bases from J, the gap between germline ends came to 17 bases. CDR3 length: 14 residues. CDR3 protein: CASAAGIDDSPLHF. CDR3 DNA: TGTGCCAGCGCCGCGGGTATCGACGATTCACCCCTCCACTTT.

This clone was seen only once. The chain uses TRBV3-1 (or the pseudogene TRBV3-2) and TRBJ2-5, with D possibly matching TRBD2 (7 bases). This CDR3 comprises 16 residues. The germline CDR1 and CDR2 sequences are LGHDT and YNNKEL (reference sequence). Trimming shortened V by 4 bases and J by 5 bases, and 20 bases separated the two germline ends. The CDR3 region is CASSPRGGRPGETQYF. The CDR3 DNA follows: TGTGCCAGCAGCCCGCGCGGGGGCAGACCAGGGGAGACCCAGTACTTC.

This rearrangement joins TRBV7-2 to TRBJ1-2; no firm D call. Germline V gives CDR1 SGHTA, CDR2 FQGNSA. This CDR3 region has 13 residues. The ends were cut back, 1 base at V and 5 bases at J, with 8 bases in the middle. Here the CDR3 reads CASSLGRLYGYTF. In nucleotides, the CDR3 is TGTGCCAGCAGCTTAGGGCGGCTTTATGGCTACACCTTC.